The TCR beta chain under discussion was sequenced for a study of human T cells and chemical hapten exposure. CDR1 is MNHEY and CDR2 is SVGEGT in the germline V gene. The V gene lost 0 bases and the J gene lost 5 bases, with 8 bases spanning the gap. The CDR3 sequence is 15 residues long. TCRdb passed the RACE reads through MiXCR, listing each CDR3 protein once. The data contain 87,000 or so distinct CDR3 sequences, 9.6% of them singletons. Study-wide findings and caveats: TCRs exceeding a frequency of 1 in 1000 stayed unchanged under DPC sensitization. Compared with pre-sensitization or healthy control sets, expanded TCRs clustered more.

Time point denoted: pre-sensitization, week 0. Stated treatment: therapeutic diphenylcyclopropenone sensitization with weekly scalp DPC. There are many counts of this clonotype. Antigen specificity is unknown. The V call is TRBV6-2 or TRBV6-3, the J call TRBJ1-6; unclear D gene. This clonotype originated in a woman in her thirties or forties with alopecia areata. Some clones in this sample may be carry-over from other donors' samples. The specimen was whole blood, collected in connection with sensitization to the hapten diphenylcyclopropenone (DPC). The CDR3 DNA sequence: TGTGCCAGCAGTTACTCGCGGATGAATAATTCACCCCTCCACTTT. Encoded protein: CASSYSRMNNSPLHF.